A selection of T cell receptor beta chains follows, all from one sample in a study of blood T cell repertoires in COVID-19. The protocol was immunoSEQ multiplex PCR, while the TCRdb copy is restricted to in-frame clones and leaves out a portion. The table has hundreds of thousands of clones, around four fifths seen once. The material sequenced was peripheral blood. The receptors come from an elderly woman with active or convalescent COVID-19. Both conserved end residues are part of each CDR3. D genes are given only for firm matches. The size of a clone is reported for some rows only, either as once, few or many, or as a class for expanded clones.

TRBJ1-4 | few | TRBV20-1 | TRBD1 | CSASWGQGEKLFF | TGCAGTGCTAGTTGGGGACAGGGCGAAAAACTGTTTTTT
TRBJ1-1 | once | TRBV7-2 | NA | CASSFGNMNTEAFF | TGTGCCAGCAGCTTCGGGAATATGAACACTGAAGCTTTCTTT
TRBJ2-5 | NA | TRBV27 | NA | CASSLIGGETQYF | TGTGCCAGCAGTTTGATAGGGGGAGAGACCCAGTACTTC
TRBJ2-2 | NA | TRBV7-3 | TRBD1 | CASRQTGGAGTGELFF | TGTGCCAGCAGGCAGACAGGGGGCGCGGGGACCGGGGAGCTGTTTTTT
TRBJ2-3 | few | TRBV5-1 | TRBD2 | CASSFRAGGDTQYF | TGCGCCAGCAGCTTTCGAGCGGGGGGGGATACGCAGTATTTT
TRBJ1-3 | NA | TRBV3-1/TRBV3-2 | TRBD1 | CASSRNRGLDTIYF | TGTGCCAGCAGCCGAAACAGGGGTCTAGACACCATATATTTT
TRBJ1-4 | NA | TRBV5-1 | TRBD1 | CASSTGQGGNEKLFF | TGCGCCAGCAGCACAGGACAGGGTGGTAATGAAAAACTGTTTTTT
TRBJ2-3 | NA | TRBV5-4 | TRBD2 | CASTPGTSGGRDTQYF | TGTGCCAGCACTCCCGGTACTAGCGGGGGGAGGGATACGCAGTATTTT
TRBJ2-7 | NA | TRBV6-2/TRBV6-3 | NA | CASSHSRYSSYEQYF | TGTGCCAGCAGTCATTCACGGTATAGCTCCTACGAGCAGTACTTC
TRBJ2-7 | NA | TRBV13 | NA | CASSRDATVTYEQYF | TGTGCCAGCAGCCGAGACGCGACAGTGACCTACGAGCAGTACTTC
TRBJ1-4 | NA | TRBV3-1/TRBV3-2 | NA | CASSTTYTGEKLFF | TGTGCCAGCAGCACAACGTATACGGGTGAAAAACTGTTTTTT
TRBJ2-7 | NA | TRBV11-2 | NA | CASSPIAAAYEQYF | TGTGCCAGCAGCCCGATAGCGGCCGCCTACGAGCAGTACTTC
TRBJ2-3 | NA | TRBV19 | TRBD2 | CASSPSGSPADTQYF | TGTGCCAGTAGCCCTAGCGGGAGCCCCGCAGATACGCAGTATTTT
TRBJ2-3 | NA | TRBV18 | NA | CASSQEDGGTDTQYF | TGTGCCAGCTCACAGGAGGACGGTGGGACAGATACGCAGTATTTT
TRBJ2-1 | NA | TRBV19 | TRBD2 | CASSIEGSGTYNEQFF | TGTGCCAGTAGTATAGAGGGTAGCGGGACCTACAATGAGCAGTTCTTC